Sequencing of this T cell receptor (beta chain) was carried out in a study of PD-L1 blockade in urothelial cancer. Across the study: Samples of blood were analyzed 3 weeks (second dose) and 6 weeks after treatment start. Study-wide results and limits: A pretreatment blood TCR clonality that fell below the median predicted better progression-free and overall survival. In blood at 3 weeks, tumor-associated clones expanded more among patients with durable benefit.

Of note for this clone: What it recognizes is unknown.

V was clipped by 2 bases and J by 4 bases; unmatched bases: 2. CDR1 is SGHDN and CDR2 is FVKESK in the germline V gene. The CDR3 contains 14 residues. This table comes from immunoSEQ multiplex PCR, and its TCRdb copy is limited to in-frame clones, with some not included. The sample shows 35,000 or so clones, around four fifths of them seen only once. Time point: peripheral blood 6 weeks after treatment start. The sequence derives from a man aged 40-55 years with urothelial cancer. The sample here was PBMCs, taken around atezolizumab (anti-PD-L1) treatment. The rearrangement joins TRBV14 to TRBJ2-3, with 8 bases lining up with TRBD2. CDR3 DNA: TGTGCCAGCAGCCAACGGCGGGAGGCAGATACGCAGTATTTT. This translates into CASSQRREADTQYF.